Presented here are 29 T cell receptor beta chains from one specimen sequenced in a study of blood T cell repertoires in COVID-19. The table came from immunoSEQ multiplex PCR; TCRdb's copy has only in-frame clones and leaves some out. The data show roughly 400,000 clones, 90% seen once. The sequenced sample was PBMCs or T cells enriched from blood (not recorded which). The receptors originated from a man aged 18 to 30 who had recovered from COVID-19.

The genes are TRBV24-1 and TRBJ1-5, with no clear D. V was clipped by 6 bases and J by 4 bases, with 9 bases between them. CDR1 and CDR2 from the germline V gene are KGHDR and SFDVKD. The CDR3 is 13 amino acids. CDR3 region: CATSPGLNQPQHF. In DNA, the CDR3 is TGTGCCACCAGTCCAGGCCTGAATCAGCCCCAGCATTTT.

This chain joins TRBV7-8 and TRBJ2-5, with a tentative D call TRBD2 (6 bases). Looked up from germline, CDR1 is SGHVS and CDR2 is FQNEAQ. Trimming removed 5 bases at V and 1 base at J, with 17 bases between. The CDR3 spans 16 residues. This chain's CDR3 is CASSPLTGDLQETQYF. DNA for the CDR3: TGTGCCAGCAGCCCCTTAACGGGGGACCTCCAAGAGACCCAGTACTTC. Filled out from reference TRBV7-8 and TRBJ2-5, the complete variable domain reads GAGVSQSPRYKVAKRGQDVALRCDPISGHVSLFWYQQALGQGPEFLTYFQNEAQLDKSGLPSDRFFAERPEGSVSTLKIQRTQQEDSAVYLCASSPLTGDLQETQYFGPGTRLLVL.

This chain uses TRBV11-2 with TRBJ2-7; TRBD2 matches at 8 bases. CDR3 length: 17 amino acids. Germline CDR1 SGHAT, CDR2 FQNNGV. The trim removed 1 base at V and 3 bases at J, leaving 11 bases unmatched. The CDR3 nucleotides read TGTGCCAGCAGCTTAGGCCTGAGGTTAGCGGGGAGCTACGAGCAGTACTTC. Translation: CASSLGLRLAGSYEQYF. The full variable domain, with the rest looked up from reference TRBV11-2 and TRBJ2-7, is EAGVAQSPRYKIIEKRQSVAFWCNPISGHATLYWYQQILGQGPKLLIQFQNNGVVDDSQLPKDRFSAERLKGVDSTLKIQPAKLEDSAVYLCASSLGLRLAGSYEQYFGPGTRLTVT.

The chain recombines TRBV7-6 with TRBJ2-2, with 8 bases that match TRBD1. The CDR3 runs 16 residues. The ends lost 1 base at V and 3 bases at J; junction bases unmatched: 4. Germline-derived CDR1 and CDR2 are SGHVS and FNYEAQ. The DNA for the CDR3 is TGTGCCAGCAGCTTAGGACAGGGGCCATACACCGGGGAGCTGTTTTTT. This codes for CASSLGQGPYTGELFF.

This clone was recorded once. The chain carries TRBV12-3 or TRBV12-4 and TRBJ2-1; no firm D call. V shed 6 bases and J shed 8 bases, with 11 bases lying between them. The CDR3 covers 12 residues. Here the CDR3 reads CASRSLSDEQFF. CDR3 DNA sequence: TGTGCCAGCAGGAGTTTGTCGGATGAGCAGTTCTTC.

The chain links TRBV29-1 to TRBJ2-3; TRBD2 matches at 8 bases. CDR3 length: 13 amino acids. Germline V gene sequence: CDR1 SQVTM, CDR2 ANQGSEA. Germline trimming cut 3 bases from V and 2 bases from J; bases unmatched to any gene: 1. CDR3 DNA: TGCAGCGTTGAGGGACTAGTCACAGATACGCAGTATTTT. Residues: CSVEGLVTDTQYF.

CDR3 sequence: CASSQFAVAGGPLNEQFF. The CDR3 DNA follows: TGCGCCAGCAGCCAATTTGCCGTCGCGGGAGGGCCTCTGAATGAGCAGTTCTTC. V is TRBV4-1 and J is TRBJ2-1; 9 bases line up with TRBD2. The CDR3 covers 18 residues. V trimming: 2 bases; J trimming: 7 bases; junction bases outside the gene matches: 15. The germline CDR1 and CDR2 sequences are MGHRA and YSYEKL.

The J gene is TRBJ1-2, the V gene TRBV5-1, with D hard to call. V shed 1 base and J shed 3 bases, with 7 bases lying between them. Germline CDR1 and CDR2: SGHRS and YFSETQ. The CDR3 totals 13 residues. This chain's CDR3 is CASSLTSHYGYTF. The DNA of the CDR3 is TGCGCCAGCAGCTTGACGAGCCACTATGGCTACACCTTC.

The chain joins TRBV2 to TRBJ1-1; a weak D match, TRBD1 (6 bases). Per the germline V gene, CDR1 is SNHLY and CDR2 is FYNNEI. CDR3 length equals 12 residues. Trimming removed 4 bases from V and 7 bases from J, with 10 bases in between. CDR3: CASSAQGVEAFF. Here the CDR3 DNA reads TGTGCCAGCAGTGCACAGGGCGTTGAAGCTTTCTTT.

The J gene is TRBJ1-1, the V gene TRBV20-1; maybe TRBD1 (5 bases). The CDR3 runs 11 residues. V was trimmed by 4 bases and J by 6 bases, leaving 9 bases between them. The germline V gene has CDR1 DFQATT and CDR2 SNEGSKA (reference sequence). The CDR3 region has the DNA TGCAGTGCTATCCACAGGTCTGAAGCTTTCTTT. Translating it yields CSAIHRSEAFF.

The chain combines TRBV30 with TRBJ1-5, with TRBD1 matching over 10 bases. This CDR3 spans 14 amino acids. Trimming cost V 1 base and J 10 bases; bases outside gene matches: 7. Germline V gene lookup returns CDR1 GTSNPN and CDR2 SVGIG (reference sequence). The CDR3 DNA sequence: TGTGCCTGGAGTGGGGGGACAGGGGCTAATCCCCAGCATTTT. This codes for CAWSGGTGANPQHF.

Comments on this clone: Different DNA sequences within this sample yield the same CDR3. The CDR3 coding sequence is TGTGCCTGGAGTGTACGGCAGGGGCTGAATTCACCCCTCCACTTT. Its translation: CAWSVRQGLNSPLHF. J is TRBJ1-6 and V is TRBV30; maybe TRBD1 (6 bases). CDR3 size: 15 residues. Germline CDR1 is GTSNPN and CDR2 is SVGIG (reference sequence). Trimming removed 0 bases at V and 7 bases at J, with 13 bases between. Combining the CDR3 with reference TRBV30 and TRBJ1-6 gives the whole variable domain SQTIHQWPATLVQPVGSPLSLECTVEGTSNPNLYWYRQAAGRGLQLLFYSVGIGQISSEVPQNLSASRPQDRQFILSSKKLLLSDSGFYLCAWSVRQGLNSPLHFGNGTRLTVT.

The chain links TRBV9 to TRBJ1-3; tentative D call: TRBD1 (6 bases). This CDR3 is 17 amino acids long. The V gene's germline CDR1 is SGDLS and CDR2 YYNGEE. V was pared by 4 bases and J by 0 bases, with 17 bases between. The CDR3 DNA follows: TGTGCCAGCAGCCAACCCAGGGGAACACCCTCTGGAAACACCATATATTTT. This encodes CASSQPRGTPSGNTIYF.

The genes are TRBV12-3 or TRBV12-4 and TRBJ2-7; D unresolved. The length of the CDR3 is 13 residues. V lost 1 base to trimming and J lost 2 bases, with 6 bases between them. CDR3: CASSLDTTYEQYF. CDR3 coding DNA: TGTGCCAGCAGTTTAGACACAACCTACGAGCAGTACTTC.

CDR3 DNA sequence: TGCGCCAGCAGCCCGGGTGCGGGGGGCCAGCCCCAGCATTTT. This gives the protein CASSPGAGGQPQHF. The chain links TRBV5-1 to TRBJ1-5; D may be TRBD1 (6 bases). Germline V gene lookup returns CDR1 SGHRS and CDR2 YFSETQ. With 4 bases removed from V and 7 bases from J, the gap between germline ends came to 15 bases. CDR3 length: 14 residues.

The chain recombines TRBV2 with TRBJ2-1; D possibly corresponds to TRBD2 (7 bases). Per germline, CDR1 SNHLY and CDR2 FYNNEI. V lost 3 bases to trimming and J lost 9 bases, with 24 bases between them. This CDR3 region has 17 residues. As DNA, the CDR3 is TGTGCCAGCAGTGAGACAGACCGACCGGGGGGCCCCAGTGAGCAGTTCTTC. Amino acids: CASSETDRPGGPSEQFF.

This chain uses TRBV4-1 with TRBJ1-2; no clear D gene. The CDR3 sequence is 13 residues long. Trimming pared 7 bases from V and 4 bases from J, leaving 13 bases between. Per the germline V gene, CDR1 is MGHRA and CDR2 is YSYEKL. CDR3 nucleotide sequence: TGCGCCAGCACGGCCGGGAATACCTATGGCTACACCTTC. Translating it yields CASTAGNTYGYTF.

The V call is TRBV4-1, the J call TRBJ2-7, with D tentatively TRBD2 (5 bases). The length of the CDR3 is 14 residues. Between the trimmed V and J ends, which lost 1 base and 5 bases, there was a span of 12 bases. Germline-derived CDR1 and CDR2 are MGHRA and YSYEKL. CDR3 nucleotide sequence: TGCGCCAGCAGCCAAGGCCGGGGAAGCAACGAGCAGTACTTC. Translation: CASSQGRGSNEQYF.

The sample holds one count of this clone. The chain combines TRBV7-7 with TRBJ2-1; a weak D match, TRBD2 (6 bases). CDR1 and CDR2 (germline): SSHAT, FNYEAQ (reference sequence). V lost 4 bases and J 6 bases, leaving 13 bases between the germline ends. The CDR3 spans 14 residues. The CDR3, as DNA: TGTGCCAGCAGCTCCCTCAAGGAGGGCAATGAGCAGTTCTTC. Encoded protein: CASSSLKEGNEQFF.

CDR3: CASSIGLAGMHEQFF. In DNA, the CDR3 is TGTGCCAGCAGTATCGGACTAGCGGGAATGCATGAGCAGTTCTTC. This chain links TRBV28 with TRBJ2-1; the match to TRBD2 covers 12 bases. The CDR3 sequence is 15 residues long. Looked up from germline, CDR1 is MDHEN and CDR2 is SYDVKM. After removal of 5 bases from V and 8 bases from J, the junction contained 7 bases not matched to a gene.

This clone has a single count. The identical CDR3 is also encoded by other nucleotide sequences in the sample. This chain joins TRBV27 and TRBJ1-6; the D gene is possibly TRBD1 (5 bases). CDR1 is MNHEY, CDR2 SMNVEV, per germline (reference sequence). The V end lost 4 bases, the J end lost 0 bases, and 7 bases lay between the germline ends. The CDR3 has 15 amino acids. In nucleotides, the CDR3 is TGTGCCAGCAGTTACCAGGGCTCCTATAATTCACCCCTCCACTTT. It is translated as CASSYQGSYNSPLHF.

V is TRBV5-8 and J is TRBJ2-2; 8 bases are shared with TRBD1. CDR1 is SGHTS, CDR2 YDEGEE, per germline. There are 18 residues in the CDR3. V lost 0 bases to trimming and J lost 7 bases; unmatched junction nucleotides: 14. The CDR3 nucleotides read TGTGCCAGCAGCTTGGGATTTCGGGGGACAGGTGGTCGCGGGGAGCTGTTTTTT. This codes for CASSLGFRGTGGRGELFF.

The chain combines TRBV28 with TRBJ1-2, with TRBD1 identical over 8 bases. V lost 8 bases, J lost 4 bases, and 9 bases stayed unmatched. Germline V gene lookup returns CDR1 MDHEN and CDR2 SYDVKM. The CDR3 has 14 residues. The CDR3: CASVGQGAGYGYTF. CDR3 nucleotides: TGTGCCAGCGTTGGGCAGGGGGCAGGCTATGGCTACACCTTC.

This chain connects TRBV5-1 to TRBJ2-3, with D tentatively TRBD1 (5 bases). CDR1 is SGHRS and CDR2 is YFSETQ in the germline V gene. V lost 6 bases and J 3 bases, leaving 14 bases between the germline ends. The length of the CDR3 is 14 residues. The CDR3 DNA follows: TGCGCCAGCACGGGTCGCAGGGAAACAGATACGCAGTATTTT. Amino acid sequence: CASTGRRETDTQYF. The full variable domain, completed using reference TRBV5-1 and TRBJ2-3, is KAGVTQTPRYLIKTRGQQVTLSCSPISGHRSVSWYQQTPGQGLQFLFEYFSETQRNKGNFPGRFSGRQFSNSRSEMNVSTLELGDSALYLCASTGRRETDTQYFGPGTRLTVL.

This chain connects TRBV18 to TRBJ1-1, with TRBD1 as a possible D gene (6 bases). V was pared by 3 bases and J by 5 bases, with 10 bases between. The length of the CDR3 is 13 residues. Germline V gene data show CDR1 as KGHSH and CDR2 as LQKENI. The CDR3 here is CASSPGAGTEAFF. The DNA of the CDR3 is TGTGCCAGCTCACCGGGGGCCGGAACTGAAGCTTTCTTT. Drawing the rest from reference TRBV18 and TRBJ1-1, the complete variable domain is NAGVMQNPRHLVRRRGQEARLRCSPMKGHSHVYWYRQLPEEGLKFMVYLQKENIIDESGMPKERFSAEFPKEGPSILRIQQVVRGDSAAYFCASSPGAGTEAFFGQGTRLTVV.

The V gene is TRBV9, the J gene TRBJ2-7, with D perhaps matching TRBD2 (6 bases). This CDR3 region has 15 residues. The germline CDR1 and CDR2 sequences are SGDLS and YYNGEE. The ends were cut back, 0 bases at V and 1 base at J, with 11 bases in the middle. The CDR3 is CASSVAGATSYEQYF. Written as DNA, the CDR3 is TGTGCCAGCAGCGTAGCGGGAGCGACTTCCTACGAGCAGTACTTC.

A single count supports this clone. CDR3: CASSLTSGGANVLTF. The CDR3 region has the DNA TGCGCCAGCAGCTTGACTTCAGGAGGGGCCAACGTCCTGACTTTC. The chain uses TRBV5-1 and TRBJ2-6; no clear D. The CDR3 is 15 amino acids. With 1 base removed from V and 4 bases from J, the gap between germline ends came to 9 bases. The germline CDR1 and CDR2 sequences are SGHRS and YFSETQ. Combining the CDR3 with reference TRBV5-1 and TRBJ2-6 gives the whole variable domain KAGVTQTPRYLIKTRGQQVTLSCSPISGHRSVSWYQQTPGQGLQFLFEYFSETQRNKGNFPGRFSGRQFSNSRSEMNVSTLELGDSALYLCASSLTSGGANVLTFGAGSRLTVL.

In this sample, this clone turned up once. The chain is built from TRBV29-1 and TRBJ2-5, with D perhaps matching TRBD2 (6 bases). This CDR3 is built from 17 residues. V dropped 1 base and J dropped 2 bases, with 20 bases sitting between them. Germline V gene data show CDR1 as SQVTM and CDR2 as ANQGSEA. Written as DNA, the CDR3 is TGCAGCGTTGAAGTAGCTGCAGGTAGCGGCCTGCAAGAGACCCAGTACTTC. Its protein is CSVEVAAGSGLQETQYF.

J is TRBJ1-1 and V is TRBV18; the D gene is possibly TRBD1 (5 bases). V was cut by 3 bases and J by 0 bases, with 11 bases left in between. The CDR3 loop spans 15 amino acids. Germline V CDR1 and CDR2: KGHSH, LQKENI. The CDR3 region has the DNA TGTGCCAGCTCACCCGGGGGGAGCTTGAACACTGAAGCTTTCTTT. As protein: CASSPGGSLNTEAFF.